Here is one T cell receptor (beta chain) with its context. Germline V gives CDR1 SGDLS, CDR2 YYNGEE. The CDR3 loop spans 15 amino acids. J was trimmed by 6 bases and V by 0 bases; bases with no gene match: 4. Amplification yielded TCR beta CDR3 regions, with RNA transcripts as the source. TCR CDR3 regions were first amplified by RT-PCR with HTBI primers. Each CDR3 protein gets one entry after TCRdb re-called the multiplex PCR reads with MiXCR. The sample includes some 560,000 distinct CDR3 sequences, 14% of them seen just once. This record comes from a study of T cells in Graves' hyperthyroidism and ophthalmopathy.

The clonotype was recovered from a woman between 40 and 55 years old with Graves' hyperthyroidism. V is TRBV9 and J is TRBJ2-1; 9 bases map to TRBD2. Sequencing used blood. The DNA of the CDR3 is TGTGCCAGCAGCGTAGTAGCGGGAGTGCTCAATGAGCAGTTCTTC. Its protein is CASSVVAGVLNEQFF. Drawing the rest from reference TRBV9 and TRBJ2-1, the complete variable domain is DSGVTQTPKHLITATGQRVTLRCSPRSGDLSVYWYQQSLDQGLQFLIQYYNGEERAKGNILERFSAQQFPDLHSELNLSSLELGDSALYFCASSVVAGVLNEQFFGPGTRLTVL.